The present T cell receptor (beta chain) was sequenced within a study of cytomegalovirus exposure and HLA in healthy donors. Comments on this clone: Its matching antigen is unknown.

This table comes from immunoSEQ multiplex PCR, and its TCRdb copy is limited to in-frame clones, with some not included. The sample holds 65,000 to 90,000 clones, 85% to 95% seen once. Study-wide points: Published work reported that the classifier diagnosed cytomegalovirus status with high specificity and sensitivity. Rare sequences made up most TCRs, while some public TCRs were found in many donors. Subsequent analysis revealed that first-cohort TCR clusters tended to co-occur in the approximately 120 validation repertoires. The study designated around 150 TCR beta chains cytomegalovirus-associated.

Germline V gives CDR1 SGHTA, CDR2 FQGTGA. Trimming stripped 5 bases from V and 4 bases from J, with 11 bases between. This CDR3 is built from 14 residues. Sequencing used PBMCs. The rearrangement uses TRBV7-3 and TRBJ2-2, with D unclear. The TCR comes from a man aged 18 to 30 in good health and CMV-seronegative. The CDR3 DNA follows: TGTGCCAGCAGCCCCGTTTCGAGCACCGGGGAGCTGTTTTTT. This sequence encodes CASSPVSSTGELFF.